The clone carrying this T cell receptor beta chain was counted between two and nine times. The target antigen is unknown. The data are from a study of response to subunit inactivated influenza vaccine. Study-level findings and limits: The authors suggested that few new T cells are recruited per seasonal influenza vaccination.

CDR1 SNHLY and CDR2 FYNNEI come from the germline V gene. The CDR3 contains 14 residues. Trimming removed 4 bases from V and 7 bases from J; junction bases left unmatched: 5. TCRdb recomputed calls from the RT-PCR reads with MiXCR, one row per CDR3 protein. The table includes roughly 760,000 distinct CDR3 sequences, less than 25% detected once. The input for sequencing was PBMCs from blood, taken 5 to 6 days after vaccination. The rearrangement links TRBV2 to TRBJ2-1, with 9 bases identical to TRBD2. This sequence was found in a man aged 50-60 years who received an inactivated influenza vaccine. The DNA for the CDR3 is TGTGCCAGCAGTGGGCTAGCGGGGCGGAATGAGCAGTTCTTC. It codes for CASSGLAGRNEQFF.